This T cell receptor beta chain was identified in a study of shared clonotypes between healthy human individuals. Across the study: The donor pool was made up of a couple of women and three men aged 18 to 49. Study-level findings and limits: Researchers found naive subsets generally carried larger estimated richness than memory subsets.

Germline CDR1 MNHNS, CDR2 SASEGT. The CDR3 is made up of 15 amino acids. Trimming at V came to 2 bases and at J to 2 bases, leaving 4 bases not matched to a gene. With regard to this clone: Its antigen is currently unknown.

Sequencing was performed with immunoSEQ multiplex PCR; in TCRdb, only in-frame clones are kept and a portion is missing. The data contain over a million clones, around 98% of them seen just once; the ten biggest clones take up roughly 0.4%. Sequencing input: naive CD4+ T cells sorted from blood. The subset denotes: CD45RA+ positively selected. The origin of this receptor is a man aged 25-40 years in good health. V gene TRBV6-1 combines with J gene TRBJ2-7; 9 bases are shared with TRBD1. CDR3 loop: CASSEYGTGTYEQYF. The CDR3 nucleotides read TGTGCCAGCAGTGAATATGGGACAGGGACCTACGAGCAGTACTTC.